The 7 T cell receptor beta chains given below trace back to one sample, sequenced in a study of shared clonotypes between healthy human individuals. Here immunoSEQ multiplex PCR was the method, and the copy in TCRdb shows in-frame clones only, minus some. Of about 2,200,000 clones in the sample, about 92% were seen once. Naivety among CD8 cells was defined by CD45RO negativity and positive CCR7 selection, thereby excluding terminally differentiated effector memory CD45RA+ cells. Sequences were obtained from naive CD8+ T cells from PBMCs. These receptors originate from a man aged 18 to 29 in good health. Some clones in this sample may be carry-over from other donors' samples.

The rearrangement uses TRBV4-1 and TRBJ1-1; no definite D call. The germline CDR1 and CDR2 sequences are MGHRA and YSYEKL. V was clipped by 5 bases and J by 1 base, with 14 bases between them. The CDR3 is 15 residues long. This CDR3 reads CASSTRAEPNTEAFF. The CDR3 DNA is TGCGCCAGCAGCACTCGAGCGGAACCGAACACTGAAGCTTTCTTT.

Details on this clone: This CDR3 is also generated by other DNA sequences in the sample. The CDR3 DNA sequence: TGTGCCAGCAGCTTGGGTCAGCCGTACGAGCAGTACTTC. Its protein is CASSLGQPYEQYF. The chain links TRBV28 to TRBJ2-7; D unresolved. Trimming removed 6 bases from V and 4 bases from J, with 13 bases in between. CDR1 MDHEN and CDR2 SYDVKM come from the germline V gene. The CDR3 totals 13 residues.

The chain combines TRBV27 with TRBJ2-7; 7 nucleotides agree with TRBD1. With 6 bases clipped from V and 0 bases from J, the junction kept 8 bases outside the gene matches. The CDR3 consists of 15 residues. Germline values: CDR1 MNHEY, CDR2 SMNVEV (reference sequence). CDR3 amino acids: CASRSTGALSYEQYF. CDR3 bases: TGTGCCAGCAGATCCACAGGGGCCCTCTCCTACGAGCAGTACTTC.

The CDR3 spells CASSVSPSRLDGGGYNEQFF. For the CDR3, the DNA is TGTGCCAGCAGCGTCTCCCCGTCCCGACTAGATGGTGGGGGCTACAATGAGCAGTTCTTC. The gene calls are TRBV9 and TRBJ2-1; a possible D gene is TRBD2 (6 bases). V was shortened by 2 bases and J by 3 bases, with 27 bases between the two germline ends. This CDR3 has 20 amino acids. Germline V gene sequence: CDR1 SGDLS, CDR2 YYNGEE. Looking up the rest from reference TRBV9 and TRBJ2-1 gives the full variable domain: DSGVTQTPKHLITATGQRVTLRCSPRSGDLSVYWYQQSLDQGLQFLIQYYNGEERAKGNILERFSAQQFPDLHSELNLSSLELGDSALYFCASSVSPSRLDGGGYNEQFFGPGTRLTVL.

The chain has TRBV5-6 and TRBJ2-1; D unclear. With 1 base removed from V and 10 bases from J, the gap between germline ends came to 6 bases. Germline V gene lookup returns CDR1 SGHDT and CDR2 YYEEEE. This CDR3 region has 11 residues. This CDR3 is CASSLQGEQFF. In DNA form, the CDR3 reads TGTGCCAGCAGCTTGCAAGGAGAGCAGTTCTTC.

This clone occurred once. The chain combines TRBV7-9 with TRBJ2-1; no clear D. The length of the CDR3 is 15 residues. Germline CDR1 SEHNR, CDR2 FQNEAQ (reference sequence). V dropped 4 bases and J dropped 6 bases, with 16 bases sitting between them. The CDR3 sequence: CASSSPLYRSNEQFF. The DNA for the CDR3 is TGTGCCAGCAGCTCCCCACTCTACCGCTCCAATGAGCAGTTCTTC.

This chain uses TRBV18 with TRBJ2-3; possibly TRBD1 or TRBD2 for D (6 bases each). The CDR3 loop spans 19 amino acids. CDR1 is KGHSH, CDR2 LQKENI, per germline. V was clipped by 0 bases and J by 4 bases, with 23 bases between them. CDR3: CASSPPLEDPGAGSDTQYF. CDR3 nucleotides: TGTGCCAGCTCACCACCGTTGGAGGACCCGGGGGCAGGATCAGATACGCAGTATTTT.